The rows below give T cell receptor beta chains drawn from one sample of a study of blood T cell repertoires in COVID-19. Sequencing was performed with immunoSEQ multiplex PCR; in TCRdb, only in-frame clones are kept and a portion is missing. The data hold about 160,000 clones, with approximately 86% observed a single time. The sample was peripheral blood. All receptors derive from a man aged 65-85 years with acute or convalescent COVID-19. The conserved cysteine and the conserved F or W are not part of the CDR3 here. Fields, in order: V gene, D gene, J gene, CDR3 protein. D genes are given only for firm matches.

V gene: TRBV11-1
D gene: TRBD1
J gene: TRBJ2-2
CDR3 protein: ASSVDRGNTGELF

V gene: TRBV28
D gene: NA
J gene: TRBJ1-1
CDR3 protein: ASSLYRDNREAF

V gene: TRBV7-2
D gene: NA
J gene: TRBJ1-2
CDR3 protein: ASSLGIGGGYGYT

V gene: TRBV20-1
D gene: NA
J gene: TRBJ1-6
CDR3 protein: SASKGAGQNSPLH

V gene: TRBV5-1
D gene: TRBD2
J gene: TRBJ2-2
CDR3 protein: ASSLDSGSTNTGELF

V gene: TRBV5-6
D gene: NA
J gene: TRBJ2-3
CDR3 protein: ASSLVGRMRDTQY

V gene: TRBV28
D gene: NA
J gene: TRBJ2-5
CDR3 protein: ASSLLPQGVETQY

V gene: TRBV6-2/TRBV6-3
D gene: TRBD1
J gene: TRBJ2-5
CDR3 protein: ASSYSSPGQAAQY

V gene: TRBV5-1
D gene: NA
J gene: TRBJ2-5
CDR3 protein: ASGRWGGAQETQY

V gene: TRBV6-1
D gene: TRBD1
J gene: TRBJ1-2
CDR3 protein: ASSEMAGGLPYGYT

V gene: TRBV30
D gene: NA
J gene: TRBJ1-6
CDR3 protein: AWTDTGLPLH

V gene: TRBV6-2/TRBV6-3
D gene: TRBD1
J gene: TRBJ1-5
CDR3 protein: ASSYLPGQGADQPQH

V gene: TRBV28
D gene: NA
J gene: TRBJ2-6
CDR3 protein: ASDGRGNVLT

V gene: TRBV19
D gene: NA
J gene: TRBJ2-7
CDR3 protein: ASSRGQSYEQY

V gene: TRBV28
D gene: NA
J gene: TRBJ1-4
CDR3 protein: ASRLSGSNEKLF

V gene: TRBV24-1
D gene: NA
J gene: TRBJ2-1
CDR3 protein: ATSQGWSYNEQF

V gene: TRBV4-2
D gene: TRBD2
J gene: TRBJ2-3
CDR3 protein: ASSPRLAGGTDTQY

V gene: TRBV28
D gene: TRBD1
J gene: TRBJ1-2
CDR3 protein: ASSPHRGKKDGYT

V gene: TRBV6-5
D gene: TRBD1
J gene: TRBJ2-7
CDR3 protein: ASRRTGASYEQY

V gene: TRBV2
D gene: NA
J gene: TRBJ2-6
CDR3 protein: ASSKTAHSGANVLT

V gene: TRBV7-9
D gene: NA
J gene: TRBJ1-1
CDR3 protein: ASSSYGTEAF

V gene: TRBV6-5
D gene: TRBD1
J gene: TRBJ2-7
CDR3 protein: ASSLFRDSSYEQY

V gene: TRBV28
D gene: TRBD2
J gene: TRBJ2-3
CDR3 protein: ASSFLAGFTDTQY

V gene: TRBV28
D gene: NA
J gene: TRBJ1-5
CDR3 protein: ASAHYWGGGNQPQH

V gene: TRBV5-1
D gene: NA
J gene: TRBJ1-5
CDR3 protein: ASRSRVYNQPQH

V gene: TRBV11-3
D gene: TRBD2
J gene: TRBJ2-7
CDR3 protein: ASSRTRDDEQY

V gene: TRBV3-1/TRBV3-2
D gene: NA
J gene: TRBJ2-7
CDR3 protein: ASSHDSSYEQY

V gene: TRBV9
D gene: NA
J gene: TRBJ2-7
CDR3 protein: ASSVSSQGSNEQY

V gene: TRBV5-1
D gene: TRBD1
J gene: TRBJ2-7
CDR3 protein: ASSPDRGDITAQY

V gene: TRBV3-1/TRBV3-2
D gene: NA
J gene: TRBJ2-1
CDR3 protein: ASSQDLGGSYNEQF

V gene: TRBV7-8
D gene: NA
J gene: TRBJ2-7
CDR3 protein: ASSLGPREQY

V gene: TRBV15
D gene: TRBD1
J gene: TRBJ2-7
CDR3 protein: ATSRDWGTGSSHEQY

V gene: TRBV7-6
D gene: TRBD1
J gene: TRBJ2-5
CDR3 protein: ASSLRDRGTRAQY

V gene: TRBV23-1
D gene: TRBD1
J gene: TRBJ1-5
CDR3 protein: ASSPRQGARNQPQH

V gene: TRBV28
D gene: TRBD2
J gene: TRBJ2-1
CDR3 protein: ASNPAGGDHNEQF

V gene: TRBV11-2
D gene: TRBD1
J gene: TRBJ2-7
CDR3 protein: ASSLGAGGYEQY

V gene: TRBV24-1
D gene: TRBD2
J gene: TRBJ2-5
CDR3 protein: ATSPGLAGVGETQY

V gene: TRBV6-5
D gene: TRBD1
J gene: TRBJ1-4
CDR3 protein: ASTPGTANEKLF

V gene: TRBV7-9
D gene: NA
J gene: TRBJ2-2
CDR3 protein: ASSLLGGENTGELF

V gene: TRBV5-6
D gene: NA
J gene: TRBJ1-5
CDR3 protein: ASSTFRTVSNQPQH

V gene: TRBV30
D gene: TRBD1
J gene: TRBJ1-4
CDR3 protein: AGTGGDEKLF

V gene: TRBV19
D gene: NA
J gene: TRBJ2-1
CDR3 protein: ASSIQLAGRVGNEQF

V gene: TRBV5-1
D gene: NA
J gene: TRBJ1-1
CDR3 protein: ASSTHATGTEAF

V gene: TRBV2
D gene: NA
J gene: TRBJ2-2
CDR3 protein: ASREAGELF

V gene: TRBV19
D gene: TRBD1
J gene: TRBJ2-1
CDR3 protein: ASSPDRGTYNEQF